The 13 T cell receptor beta chains below come from one sample, sequenced in a study of blood T cell repertoires in COVID-19. The data were produced by immunoSEQ multiplex PCR, yet TCRdb's version contains in-frame clones alone and is incomplete. The data hold about 89,000 clones, with over 60% observed a single time. Sequences were obtained from peripheral blood. Every receptor here comes from a human donor in a cohort sampled during active COVID-19.

The chain recombines TRBV20-1 with TRBJ2-7; perhaps TRBD2 as D (5 bases). The germline V gene has CDR1 DFQATT and CDR2 SNEGSKA (reference sequence). There are 13 residues in the CDR3. Trimming shortened V by 3 bases and J by 3 bases, and 12 bases separated the two germline ends. CDR3 protein: CSASDAGVYEQYF. The CDR3 coding sequence is TGCAGTGCTAGTGACGCCGGGGTCTACGAGCAGTACTTC.

This clone occurred once. The genes are TRBV3-1 (or the pseudogene TRBV3-2) and TRBJ1-1, with a tentative D call TRBD1 (5 bases). Trimming shortened V by 7 bases and J by 4 bases, and 13 bases separated the two germline ends. This CDR3 contains 13 residues. Per the germline V gene, CDR1 is LGHDT and CDR2 is YNNKEL (reference sequence). Here the CDR3 DNA reads TGTGCCAGCAACAAGGGGCGGGGCACTGAAGCTTTCTTT. Translating gives CASNKGRGTEAFF.

This chain links TRBV15 with TRBJ2-7; 11 bases line up with TRBD2. Germline CDR1 is LNHNV and CDR2 is YYDKDF (reference sequence). The CDR3 has 16 residues. The V gene end was trimmed by 0 bases and the J gene end by 1 base; junction bases not matched to a gene: 2. The CDR3 protein is CATSRDRLAGSYEQYF. CDR3 bases: TGTGCCACCAGCAGAGATCGACTAGCGGGATCCTACGAGCAGTACTTC.

V and J are TRBV19 and TRBJ1-5; D is possibly TRBD1 (5 bases). This CDR3 comprises 14 residues. V was trimmed by 7 bases and J by 7 bases, leaving 17 bases between them. Germline CDR1 LNHDA, CDR2 SQIVND (reference sequence). The CDR3 loop is CASTLGGVFQPQHF. In DNA form, the CDR3 reads TGTGCCAGTACCTTGGGGGGGGTCTTCCAGCCCCAGCATTTT.

The V call is TRBV21-1, the J call TRBJ2-5; the table names TRBD1, a call not compared with the DNA. TRBV21-1 is deemed a pseudogene. The CDR3 is 14 amino acids. As DNA, the CDR3 is TGTGCCAGCAGCAAGGGGCAGGGTGGAGAGACCCAGTACTTC. Amino acids: CASSKGQGGETQYF.

This clone was detected many times. The gene calls are TRBV23-1 and TRBJ1-4; no definite D call. TRBV23-1 is known as an ORF, though its function is uncertain. V lost 2 bases and J 8 bases, leaving 9 bases between the germline ends. The CDR3 consists of 13 residues. The CDR3 nucleotides read TGCGCCAGCAGTCAACCCGGTGTCGAAAAACTGTTTTTT. This encodes CASSQPGVEKLFF.

The rearrangement uses TRBV2 and TRBJ2-1, with D possibly matching TRBD1 (6 bases). This CDR3 region has 15 residues. Germline CDR1 reads SNHLY; CDR2 reads FYNNEI. Trimming took off 6 bases at V and 7 bases at J, with 19 bases between the two ends. The CDR3 is CASSQGGVPGNEQFF. DNA for the CDR3: TGTGCCAGCAGCCAAGGGGGAGTCCCAGGGAATGAGCAGTTCTTC.

The chain links TRBV13 to TRBJ2-1; D is undetermined. Trimming pared 5 bases from V and 5 bases from J, leaving 10 bases between. CDR1 is PRHDT, CDR2 FYEKMQ, per germline (reference sequence). CDR3 length equals 13 residues. The CDR3 nucleotides read TGTGCCAGCAGCCTCCCCGCTAACAATGAGCAGTTCTTC. Translated, it gives CASSLPANNEQFF.

This clone was recorded only once. Other nucleotide sequences from this sample produce the same CDR3. This chain links TRBV20-1 with TRBJ1-5, with D perhaps matching TRBD1 (6 bases). Germline V CDR1 and CDR2: DFQATT, SNEGSKA (reference sequence). The CDR3 totals 13 residues. Between the trimmed V and J ends, which lost 3 bases and 6 bases, there was a span of 12 bases. As DNA, the CDR3 is TGCAGTGCTAGTAGAGGGGGACGTCAGCCCCAGCATTTT. Protein sequence: CSASRGGRQPQHF.

This chain's CDR3 is CASSQGQGAPNEQFF. CDR3 DNA: TGCGCCAGCAGCCAAGGACAGGGGGCGCCCAATGAGCAGTTCTTC. The chain couples TRBV5-1 to TRBJ2-1, with TRBD1 identical over 11 bases. Trimming at V came to 4 bases and at J to 6 bases, leaving 6 bases not matched to a gene. The CDR3 loop spans 15 amino acids. CDR1 and CDR2 (germline): SGHRS, YFSETQ.

The rearrangement joins TRBV28 to TRBJ2-7; 8 nucleotides agree with TRBD1. This CDR3 comprises 16 residues. In germline, CDR1 is MDHEN, CDR2 SYDVKM. The ends lost 8 bases at V and 9 bases at J; junction bases unmatched: 21. The DNA for the CDR3 is TGTGCCAGCGACTCTCGGACAGGGAAGAATCATCAGGGGCAGTACTTC. This encodes CASDSRTGKNHQGQYF.

In DNA, the CDR3 is TGTGCCAGCACCAAGGTGGGGGGTTGGGACACCGGGGAGCTGTTTTTT. Its translation: CASTKVGGWDTGELFF. The rearrangement uses TRBV6-6 and TRBJ2-2; TRBD2 is a possible D gene (6 bases). Germline assignment: CDR1 MNHNY and CDR2 SVGAGI (reference sequence). V lost 7 bases and J 3 bases, leaving 18 bases between the germline ends. There are 16 residues in the CDR3.

The rearrangement joins TRBV28 to TRBJ2-5, with 15 bases that match TRBD2. CDR1 and CDR2 (germline): MDHEN, SYDVKM. The CDR3 spans 18 residues. V lost 5 bases and J lost 1; bases outside the gene matches: 8. In DNA, the CDR3 is TGTGCCAGCAGTACAACAAGGACTAGCGGGAGGGGCCAAGAGACCCAGTACTTC. Its translation is CASSTTRTSGRGQETQYF.